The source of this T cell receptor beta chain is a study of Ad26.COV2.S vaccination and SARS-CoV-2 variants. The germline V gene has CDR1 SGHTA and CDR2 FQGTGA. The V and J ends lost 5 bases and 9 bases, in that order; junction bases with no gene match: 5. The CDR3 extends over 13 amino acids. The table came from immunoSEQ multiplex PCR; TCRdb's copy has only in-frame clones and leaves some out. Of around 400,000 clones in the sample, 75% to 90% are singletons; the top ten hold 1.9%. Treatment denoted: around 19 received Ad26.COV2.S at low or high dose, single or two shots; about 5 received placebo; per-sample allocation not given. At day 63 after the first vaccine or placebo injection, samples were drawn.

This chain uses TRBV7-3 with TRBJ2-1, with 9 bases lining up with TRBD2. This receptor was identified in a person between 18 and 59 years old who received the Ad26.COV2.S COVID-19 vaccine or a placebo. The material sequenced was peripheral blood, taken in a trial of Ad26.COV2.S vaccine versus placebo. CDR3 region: CASSPQTSGEQFF. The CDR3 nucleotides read TGTGCCAGCAGCCCCCAGACTAGCGGTGAGCAGTTCTTC.